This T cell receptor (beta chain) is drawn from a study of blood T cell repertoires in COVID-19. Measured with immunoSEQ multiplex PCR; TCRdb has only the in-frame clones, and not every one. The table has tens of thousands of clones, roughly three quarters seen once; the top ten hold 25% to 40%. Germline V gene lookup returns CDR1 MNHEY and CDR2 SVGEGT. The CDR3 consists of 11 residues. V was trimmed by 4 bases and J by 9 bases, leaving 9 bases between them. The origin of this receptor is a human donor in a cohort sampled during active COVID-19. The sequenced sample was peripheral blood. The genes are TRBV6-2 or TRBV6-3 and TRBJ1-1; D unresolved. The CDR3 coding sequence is TGTGCCAGCAGTTTCATTTCCCAAGCTTTCTTT. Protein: CASSFISQAFF.